This T cell receptor beta chain stems from a study of beta chain features in type 1 diabetes. Overall study findings and caveats: Within the patient group, naive, central memory and Treg TCRB repertoires appeared more similar to each other than within healthy donors. The question left open here concerned HLA type influencing TCRB rearrangement.

Expressed TCRB transcripts were sequenced because the entire RNA isolate underwent reverse transcription. Profiling relied on immunoSEQ multiplex PCR, and the TCRdb table lists in-frame clones only, not all of them. The sample yields fewer than 150,000 clones, about 7% seen once. Concerning this clone itself: Its specificity is not known.

Sequenced input: central memory CD4+ T cells from blood. This TCR derives from a young woman in good health.

This chain's CDR3 is CASSDRVSNQPQHF. The CDR3 bases are TGTGCCAGCAGCGACAGGGTTAGCAATCAGCCCCAGCATTTT. V usage is TRBV2 and J usage is TRBJ1-5; 7 positions match TRBD1. The length of the CDR3 is 14 residues. Per the germline V gene, CDR1 is SNHLY and CDR2 is FYNNEI. J gave up 0 bases and V 6 bases, and 2 bases lay outside the gene matches.